Given below is one TCR beta chain in context. Its antigen is undetermined. The source of the sample is a study of shared clonotypes between healthy human individuals. Study overall: The plates for each donor numbered three CD4 naive, three CD4 memory, two CD8 naive and one CD8 memory.

The CDR3 runs to 12 residues. Germline CDR1 is SGHRS and CDR2 is YFSETQ. Trimming cost V 0 bases and J 5 bases, with 5 bases left between them. CD4+ cells underwent separation, giving CD45RA+ naive and CD45RA-negative memory subsets. General observations from the study: Clonotypes shared by all four sorted-subset donors had higher generation probabilities than non-shared clonotypes.

Sorted-subset replicate PCRs used 150 to 200 ng of genomic DNA. This amount corresponded to 30,000 to 35,000 T cell genomes. Produced via immunoSEQ multiplex PCR; TCRdb's table is partial and in-frame only. Found here are more than 400,000 clones, approximately 95% of them singletons; the top ten hold about 0.06%. The chain combines TRBV5-1 with TRBJ1-1, with D uncertain. This clonotype was sampled from a woman under 40 in good health. The sequenced material came from naive CD4+ T cells sorted from blood. This sample's subset: CD45RA+ positively selected. This CDR3 is CASSLDRTEAFF. CDR3 nucleotide sequence: TGCGCCAGCAGCTTGGATAGGACTGAAGCTTTCTTT.